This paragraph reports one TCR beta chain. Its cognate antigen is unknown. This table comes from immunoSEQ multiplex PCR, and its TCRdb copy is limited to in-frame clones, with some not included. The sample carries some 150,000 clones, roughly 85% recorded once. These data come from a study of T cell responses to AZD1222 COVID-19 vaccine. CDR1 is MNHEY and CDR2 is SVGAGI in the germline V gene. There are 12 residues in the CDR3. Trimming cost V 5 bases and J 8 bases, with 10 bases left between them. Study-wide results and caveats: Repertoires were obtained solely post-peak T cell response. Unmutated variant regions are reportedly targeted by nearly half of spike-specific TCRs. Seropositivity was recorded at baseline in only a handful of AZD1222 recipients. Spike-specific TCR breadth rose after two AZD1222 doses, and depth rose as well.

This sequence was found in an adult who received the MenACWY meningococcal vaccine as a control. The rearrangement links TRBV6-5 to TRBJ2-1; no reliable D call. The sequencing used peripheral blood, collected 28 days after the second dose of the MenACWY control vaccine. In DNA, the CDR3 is TGTGCCAGCAGTAGTCTTGGGTATGAGCAGTTCTTC. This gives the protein CASSSLGYEQFF.